These T cell receptor beta chains were read from a single sample in a study of control samples from healthy donors and cancer patients. Sequencing was performed with immunoSEQ multiplex PCR; in TCRdb, only in-frame clones are kept and a portion is missing. The repertoire holds about 120,000 clones, with around 90% as singletons. The source material was blood. These receptors were collected from a man aged 35-49 years in good health. CDR3s include the opening cysteine and the closing phenylalanine or tryptophan. D genes are given only for firm matches. Only part of the rows carry a size: once, few, many, or a class if the clone is expanded.

cdr3_aa,cdr3_nt,j_call,v_call,d_call,clone_size
CASSIDHATSRLWQYF,TGTGCCAGTAGTATAGATCATGCGACTAGCAGGTTGTGGCAGTATTTT,TRBJ2-3,TRBV19,TRBD2,.
CASSHSATSTDTQYF,TGTGCCAGTAGTCATTCCGCCACCAGCACAGATACGCAGTATTTT,TRBJ2-3,TRBV19,.,.
CASSWTGGDSYNEQFF,TGCGCCAGCAGCTGGACAGGGGGAGACTCCTACAATGAGCAGTTCTTC,TRBJ2-1,TRBV5-1,TRBD1,.
CASSLRPGTANNEQFF,TGTGCCAGCAGCCTCCGGCCAGGGACAGCTAACAATGAGCAGTTCTTC,TRBJ2-1,TRBV7-3,TRBD1,.
CATERGTGTEAFF,TGTGCCACCGAGCGGGGTACCGGCACTGAAGCTTTCTTT,TRBJ1-1,TRBV10-3,.,.
CASTGGRTVNTEAFF,TGTGCCAGCACCGGGGGAAGGACGGTTAACACTGAAGCTTTCTTT,TRBJ1-1,TRBV6-5,.,.
CASSDRRRAKNIQYF,TGCGCCAGCAGTGATCGTCGGCGGGCCAAAAACATTCAGTACTTC,TRBJ2-4,TRBV10-2,.,.
CASSLGVTLETQYF,TGTGCCAGCAGCTTGGGCGTGACCTTGGAGACCCAGTACTTC,TRBJ2-5,TRBV5-4,.,.
CASSRTGLTGELFF,TGTGCCAGCAGCAGGACAGGACTCACCGGGGAGCTGTTTTTT,TRBJ2-2,TRBV3-1/TRBV3-2,TRBD1,.
CASSLAGPEKLFF,TGTGCCAGCAGCTTGGCGGGGCCTGAAAAACTGTTTTTT,TRBJ1-4,TRBV5-6,.,once
CATAGKALSGNTIYF,TGTGCCACTGCGGGGAAGGCTCTATCGGGAAACACCATATATTTT,TRBJ1-3,TRBV19,.,.
CASSTDRGNTIYF,TGTGCCAGCAGCACCGACAGGGGAAACACCATATATTTT,TRBJ1-3,TRBV7-3,.,once
CASSEGPGERNTIYF,TGTGCCAGCAGTGAGGGCCCGGGGGAGAGAAACACCATATATTTT,TRBJ1-3,TRBV6-1,.,.
CASSLSARGEKLFF,TGTGCCAGCAGTTTATCCGCCCGGGGTGAAAAACTGTTTTTT,TRBJ1-4,TRBV27,.,.
CASSLGAGAAQETQYF,TGTGCCAGCAGCTTAGGGGCGGGGGCCGCCCAAGAGACCCAGTACTTC,TRBJ2-5,TRBV7-6,.,once
CASSWTSGGARDTQYF,TGCGCCAGCAGCTGGACTAGCGGGGGGGCTAGAGATACGCAGTATTTT,TRBJ2-3,TRBV5-1,TRBD2,.
CASSWGDAGNTIYF,TGTGCCAGCAGCTGGGGGGACGCCGGAAACACCATATATTTT,TRBJ1-3,TRBV5-6,.,.
CASSLDNAYEQYF,TGTGCCAGCAGCTTAGATAACGCCTACGAGCAGTACTTC,TRBJ2-7,TRBV7-9,.,.
CASSLDRGGELFF,TGTGCCAGCAGCTTAGACAGGGGTGGGGAGCTGTTTTTT,TRBJ2-2,TRBV7-8,TRBD1,.
CASSIVGSGTSGANVLTF,TGTGCCAGTAGTATAGTAGGCTCAGGAACCTCCGGGGCCAACGTCCTGACTTTC,TRBJ2-6,TRBV19,.,.